The clone carrying this T cell receptor (beta chain) was counted a few times. Documented treatment: randomized to nivolumab then ipilimumab (arm A) or the reverse (arm B). None of the patients previously received DNA-damaging chemotherapy. With 3 bases clipped from V and 4 bases from J, the junction kept 8 bases outside the gene matches. Germline V gene lookup returns CDR1 MDHEN and CDR2 SYDVKM. The CDR3 contains 16 residues. Profiling relied on immunoSEQ multiplex PCR, and the TCRdb table lists in-frame clones only, not all of them. The table records 520 or so clones, roughly a sixth of them present only once. The sample is drawn from a study of sequential checkpoint blockade in melanoma. In the study overall: TCRβ was sequenced from DNA of approximately 91 pretreatment tumors.

The sequence derives from a human donor with melanoma. The chain is built from TRBV28 and TRBJ2-3; 9 nucleotides match TRBD2. The sequenced sample was tumor tissue (inferred from file names), obtained from a patient given nivolumab and ipilimumab in sequence. CDR3 loop: CASSLEREEVADTQYF. The CDR3 DNA is TGTGCCAGCAGTTTGGAGCGGGAGGAAGTGGCAGATACGCAGTATTTT.